These 11 T cell receptor beta chains share one sample of origin, sequenced in a study of cytomegalovirus exposure and HLA in healthy donors listed by TCRdb under 2017. Receptors were amplified or captured by the immunoSEQ multiplex PCR assay. Sourced from immuneACCESS, this table was stored by TCRdb with only in-frame sequences that have V and J called. A share of the clones is absent; for the studies checked, an unresolved V gene accounts for under half, and the remainder has no known explanation. Counted in this sample were 260,000 or so clones; more than 75% of them appeared once. 2.6% of the sample comes from the top ten. The sample comprised PBMCs. These receptors were obtained from a man aged 18 to 29 in good health and CMV-seronegative.

The genes are TRBV14 and TRBJ2-1, with 15 bases matching TRBD2. The CDR3 covers 14 residues. Per the germline V gene, CDR1 is SGHDN and CDR2 is FVKESK. Trimming took 2 bases from V and 14 from J; bases not matched to a gene: 4. The CDR3 reads CASSQRTSGGVEFF. Here the CDR3 DNA reads TGTGCCAGCAGCCAAAGGACTAGCGGGGGGGTGGAGTTCTTC. The full variable domain, its missing parts supplied by reference TRBV14 and TRBJ2-1, is EAGVTQFPSHSVIEKGQTVTLRCDPISGHDNLYWYRRVMGKEIKFLLHFVKESKQDESGMPNNRFLAERTGGTYSTLKVQPAELEDSGVYFCASSQRTSGGVEFFGPGTRLTVL.

The chain employs TRBV7-9 and TRBJ1-2; D gene ambiguous. The germline V and J ends were trimmed by 4 bases and 8 bases, with 20 bases remaining between them. This CDR3 is 15 amino acids long. Germline V gene sequence: CDR1 SEHNR, CDR2 FQNEAQ (reference sequence). The CDR3 sequence is CASSSSAALGGGYTF. CDR3 nucleotides: TGTGCCAGCAGCTCCTCAGCAGCGCTCGGAGGGGGCTACACCTTC.

On this clone: This specimen includes other DNA sequences encoding the same CDR3. The chain uses TRBV7-2 and TRBJ2-1, with D hard to call. Per the germline V gene, CDR1 is SGHTA and CDR2 is FQGNSA. Trimming took off 0 bases at V and 4 bases at J, with 4 bases between the two ends. The CDR3 loop spans 13 amino acids. In DNA, the CDR3 is TGTGCCAGCAGCTTAGCCGTGTACAATGAGCAGTTCTTC. Translation: CASSLAVYNEQFF.

A remark on this clone: Other DNA sequences in this sample translate to the same CDR3. This chain uses TRBV9 with TRBJ1-1; D is unresolved. The CDR3 is 13 residues long. CDR1 and CDR2 (germline): SGDLS, YYNGEE. Between the trimmed V and J ends, which lost 0 bases and 2 bases, there was a span of 5 bases. The CDR3 region has the DNA TGTGCCAGCAGCGTAGGGCCAAACACTGAAGCTTTCTTT. Residues: CASSVGPNTEAFF. Looking up the rest from reference TRBV9 and TRBJ1-1 gives the full variable domain: DSGVTQTPKHLITATGQRVTLRCSPRSGDLSVYWYQQSLDQGLQFLIQYYNGEERAKGNILERFSAQQFPDLHSELNLSSLELGDSALYFCASSVGPNTEAFFGQGTRLTVV.

V usage is TRBV5-1 and J usage is TRBJ2-1; 15 bases agree with TRBD2. V shed 0 bases and J 6 bases; nucleotides not matched to a gene: 7. The CDR3 has 18 residues. Germline V lookup: CDR1 SGHRS, CDR2 YFSETQ. Here the CDR3 DNA reads TGCGCCAGCAGCTTGGCGGGGACTAGCGGGGGGCCTTTCAATGAGCAGTTCTTC. It specifies CASSLAGTSGGPFNEQFF.

CDR3 loop: CASSLGLAGQSSYEQYF. CDR3 nucleotide sequence: TGTGCCAGCAGCTTAGGGCTAGCGGGCCAGAGCTCCTACGAGCAGTACTTC. The chain employs TRBV7-2 and TRBJ2-7; 8 nucleotides line up with TRBD2. Trimming removed 1 base from V and 0 bases from J; junction bases left unmatched: 8. The CDR3 consists of 17 residues. CDR1 is SGHTA and CDR2 is FQGNSA in the germline V gene.

This chain uses TRBV4-2 with TRBJ2-7; D may be TRBD2 (5 bases). The V end lost 1 base, the J end lost 4 bases, and 14 bases lay between the germline ends. The CDR3 sequence is 15 residues long. Germline values: CDR1 LGHNA, CDR2 YNFKEQ. For the CDR3, the DNA is TGTGCCAGCAGCCAAGGCGGACGGGGTGGGTACGAGCAGTACTTC. Protein sequence: CASSQGGRGGYEQYF.

V gene TRBV6-1 combines with J gene TRBJ1-4; no reliable D call. The CDR3 totals 15 residues. Trimming cost V 6 bases and J 4 bases, with 15 bases left between them. CDR1 and CDR2 from the germline V gene are MNHNS and SASEGT. As DNA, the CDR3 is TGTGCCAGCAGAAGGAGGACGGCACTTAATGAAAAACTGTTTTTT. It translates to CASRRRTALNEKLFF.

This chain joins TRBV25-1 and TRBJ2-5; D is perhaps TRBD1 (6 bases). Germline loops: CDR1 MGHDK, CDR2 SYGVNS. Trimming pared 0 bases from V and 5 bases from J, leaving 10 bases between. The CDR3 covers 14 residues. The CDR3 protein is CASSEYHRGETQYF. Here the CDR3 DNA reads TGTGCCAGCAGTGAATATCATAGGGGGGAGACCCAGTACTTC.

This rearrangement joins TRBV5-1 to TRBJ2-2; 8 bases are a match to TRBD1. Per germline, CDR1 SGHRS and CDR2 YFSETQ. Trimming at V came to 4 bases and at J to 4 bases, leaving 15 bases not matched to a gene. This CDR3 comprises 18 residues. CDR3 DNA sequence: TGCGCCAGCAGCCCGGTCCCGGGACAGGTTCGAGGCACCGGGGAGCTGTTTTTT. This sequence encodes CASSPVPGQVRGTGELFF.

CDR3 residues: CASSPLRRQETQYF. CDR3 sequence (DNA): TGTGCCAGCAGCCCCCTCAGAAGACAAGAGACCCAGTACTTC. This sequence joins TRBV5-6 and TRBJ2-5; D gene ambiguous. The CDR3 is 14 amino acids. Germline V gives CDR1 SGHDT, CDR2 YYEEEE. V lost 4 bases and J 2 bases, leaving 12 bases between the germline ends.